Listed below are T cell receptor beta chains from one sample, sequenced in a study of cytomegalovirus exposure and HLA in healthy donors. Produced via immunoSEQ multiplex PCR; TCRdb's table is partial and in-frame only. The table shows 85,000 to 100,000 clones, with about four fifths occurring only once. Sequencing was carried out using PBMCs. The receptors derive from a female donor in good health and CMV-seropositive. The CDR3 runs from the conserved cysteine through the conserved F or W. Each record gives: clone size, V gene, J gene, D gene, CDR3 DNA, CDR3 protein. The D gene is left open where the match is weak. Size tells how often a clone was seen (once, few, many) or the class of an expanded clone, and some rows leave it out.

>few|TRBV7-2|TRBJ2-7|.
TGTGCCAGCAACGGCCCGGGTAGGGGCCGCTACGAGCAGTACTTC
CASNGPGRGRYEQYF
>once|TRBV28|TRBJ2-7|TRBD1
TGTGCCAGCAGTCCAGGGACAGGGATCGAGCAGTACTTC
CASSPGTGIEQYF
>.|TRBV5-1|TRBJ2-1|.
TGCGCCAGCAGCTTGGTATTCAGGGGTACCTACAATGAGCAGTTCTTC
CASSLVFRGTYNEQFF
>.|TRBV2|TRBJ1-5|TRBD1
TGTGCCAGCAGTGAAGCTCCCAGGGGGCCTAATAGCAATCAGCCCCAGCATTTT
CASSEAPRGPNSNQPQHF
>.|TRBV2|TRBJ2-7|.
TGTGCCAGCAGTGATGGGACATCTAACGAGCAGTACTTC
CASSDGTSNEQYF
>.|TRBV2|TRBJ1-2|TRBD1
TGTGCCAGCAGTGGTCGACAGGGACATGGCTACACCTTC
CASSGRQGHGYTF
>.|TRBV7-9|TRBJ2-3|TRBD1
TGTGCCAGCAGCTTGATGGGACAGGGATCCGATACGCAGTATTTT
CASSLMGQGSDTQYF
>once|TRBV6-5|TRBJ2-4|.
TGTGCCAGCAGGCATATGACGAGCGCGGCAAACATTCAGTACTTC
CASRHMTSAANIQYF
>.|TRBV10-1|TRBJ2-5|TRBD2
TGCGCCAGCAGTGACGGGACGGGGGGCCAAGAGACCCAGTACTTC
CASSDGTGGQETQYF
>.|TRBV9|TRBJ1-1|.
TGTGCCAGCAGTGGGGAGGTGGCACGGGCTGAAGCTTTCTTT
CASSGEVARAEAFF
>.|TRBV5-6|TRBJ2-1|TRBD2
TGTGCCAGCAGGTTGACTAGCGGTACCTACAATGAGCAGTTCTTC
CASRLTSGTYNEQFF
>.|TRBV9|TRBJ2-7|TRBD2
TGTGCCAGCAGCCTGGGGACTAGCGGGAGCCCCTACGAGCAGTACTTC
CASSLGTSGSPYEQYF
>.|TRBV7-2|TRBJ2-7|.
TGTGCCAGCAGCTTAGGGACATCTCACTACGAGCAGTACTTC
CASSLGTSHYEQYF
>.|TRBV6-1|TRBJ2-7|.
TGTGCCAGCAGTGAGCGGGATCCCACCTACGAGCAGTACTTC
CASSERDPTYEQYF
>.|TRBV27|TRBJ2-2|TRBD2
TGTGCCAGCAGTTTGTTAGCGGGAGTGCCGAACACCGGGGAGCTGTTTTTT
CASSLLAGVPNTGELFF
>.|TRBV7-9|TRBJ1-1|.
TGTGCCAGCAGCCGCGTGATTTCTTCCACTGAAGCTTTCTTT
CASSRVISSTEAFF
>few|TRBV5-4|TRBJ1-1|TRBD1
TGTGCCAGCAGATTGGCAGGGGGGTATACTGAAGCTTTCTTT
CASRLAGGYTEAFF
>.|TRBV25-1|TRBJ2-7|.
TGTGCCAGCAGTGCCCCTCGCATTAGAGGTGGTTACGAGCAGTACTTC
CASSAPRIRGGYEQYF
>.|TRBV15|TRBJ2-5|.
TGTGCCACCAGCAGAGATCGACTCTCCCAAGAGACCCAGTACTTC
CATSRDRLSQETQYF
>.|TRBV28|TRBJ2-3|.
TGTGCCAGCAGTTTCCAGCGGGGCACAGATACGCAGTATTTT
CASSFQRGTDTQYF
>.|TRBV18|TRBJ1-4|TRBD1
TGTGCCAGCTCACCCAGGACAGGCTCTGCAACTAATGAAAAACTGTTTTTT
CASSPRTGSATNEKLFF
>.|TRBV28|TRBJ1-1|.
TGTGCCAGCGAGGGTCCGAACACTGAAGCTTTCTTT
CASEGPNTEAFF
>.|TRBV5-6|TRBJ1-2|.
TGTGCCAGCAGGTTGAGCCACCTTGGTGGCTACACCTTC
CASRLSHLGGYTF
>.|TRBV2|TRBJ1-1|.
TGTGCCACCTTGCCGGGACTCGAAGCTTTCTTT
CATLPGLEAFF
>.|TRBV5-5|TRBJ1-2|TRBD1
TGTGCCAGCAGCTTGGCCAACAGGGGAGGAGGGTATGGCTACACCTTC
CASSLANRGGGYGYTF
>.|TRBV5-1|TRBJ2-6|.
TGCGCCAGCAGCTCAAGGGGTGCTGGGGCCAACGTCCTGACTTTC
CASSSRGAGANVLTF
>.|TRBV29-1|TRBJ2-3|TRBD1
TGCAGCGTTGAAGGAGGGGGCGATACGCAGTATTTT
CSVEGGGDTQYF
>.|TRBV5-6|TRBJ1-3|TRBD1
TGTGCCAGCAGCTGGACAGGGGGAGATTACTCTGGAAACACCATATATTTT
CASSWTGGDYSGNTIYF
>.|TRBV11-1|TRBJ2-7|.
TGTGCCAGCAGCTTAGATTATGACGAGCAGTACTTC
CASSLDYDEQYF